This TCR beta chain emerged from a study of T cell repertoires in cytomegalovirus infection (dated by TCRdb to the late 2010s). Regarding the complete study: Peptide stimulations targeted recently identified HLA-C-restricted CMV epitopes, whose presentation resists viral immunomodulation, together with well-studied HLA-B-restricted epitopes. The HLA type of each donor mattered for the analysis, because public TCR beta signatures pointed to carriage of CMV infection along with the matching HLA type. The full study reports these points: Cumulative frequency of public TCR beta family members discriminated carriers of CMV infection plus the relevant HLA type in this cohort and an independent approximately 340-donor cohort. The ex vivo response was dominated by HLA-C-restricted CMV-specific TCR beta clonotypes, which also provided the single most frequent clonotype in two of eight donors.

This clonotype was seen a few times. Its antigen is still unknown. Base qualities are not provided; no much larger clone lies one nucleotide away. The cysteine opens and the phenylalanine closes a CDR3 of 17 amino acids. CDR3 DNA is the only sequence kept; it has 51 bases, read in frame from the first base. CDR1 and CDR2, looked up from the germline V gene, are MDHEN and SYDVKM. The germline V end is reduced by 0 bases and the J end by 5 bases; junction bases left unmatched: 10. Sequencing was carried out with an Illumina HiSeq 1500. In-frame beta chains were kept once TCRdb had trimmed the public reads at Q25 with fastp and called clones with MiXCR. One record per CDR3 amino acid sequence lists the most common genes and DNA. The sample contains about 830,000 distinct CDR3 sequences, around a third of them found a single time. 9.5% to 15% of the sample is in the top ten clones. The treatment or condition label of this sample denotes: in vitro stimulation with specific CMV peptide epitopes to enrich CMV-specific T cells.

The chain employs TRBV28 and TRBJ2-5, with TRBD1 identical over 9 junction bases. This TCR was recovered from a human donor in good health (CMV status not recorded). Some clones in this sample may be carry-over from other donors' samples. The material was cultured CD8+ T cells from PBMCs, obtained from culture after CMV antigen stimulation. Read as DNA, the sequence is TGTGCCAGCAGTTTATGGCCCCAACAGGGGGCGTATGAGACCCAGTACTTC. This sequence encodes CASSLWPQQGAYETQYF. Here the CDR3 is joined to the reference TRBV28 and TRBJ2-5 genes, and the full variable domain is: DVKVTQSSRYLVKRTGEKVFLECVQDMDHENMFWYRQDPGLGLRLIYFSYDVKMKEKGDIPEGYSVSREKKERFSLILESASTNQTSMYLCASSLWPQQGAYETQYFGPGTRLLVL.